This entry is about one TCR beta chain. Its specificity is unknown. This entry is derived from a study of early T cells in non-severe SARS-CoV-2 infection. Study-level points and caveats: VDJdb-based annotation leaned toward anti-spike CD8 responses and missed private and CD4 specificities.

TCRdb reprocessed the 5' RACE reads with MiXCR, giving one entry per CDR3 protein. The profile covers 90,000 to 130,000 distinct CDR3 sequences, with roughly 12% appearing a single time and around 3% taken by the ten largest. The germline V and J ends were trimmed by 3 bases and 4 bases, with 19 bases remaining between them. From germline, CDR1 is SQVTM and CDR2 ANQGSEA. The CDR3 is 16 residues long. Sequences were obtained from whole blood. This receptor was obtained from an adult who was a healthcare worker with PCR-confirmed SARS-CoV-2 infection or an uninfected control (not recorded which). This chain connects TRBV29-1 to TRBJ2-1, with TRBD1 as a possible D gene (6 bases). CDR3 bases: TGCAGCGTTGACTTGACAGGTAGTCTGGCTTACAATGAGCAGTTCTTC. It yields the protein CSVDLTGSLAYNEQFF.